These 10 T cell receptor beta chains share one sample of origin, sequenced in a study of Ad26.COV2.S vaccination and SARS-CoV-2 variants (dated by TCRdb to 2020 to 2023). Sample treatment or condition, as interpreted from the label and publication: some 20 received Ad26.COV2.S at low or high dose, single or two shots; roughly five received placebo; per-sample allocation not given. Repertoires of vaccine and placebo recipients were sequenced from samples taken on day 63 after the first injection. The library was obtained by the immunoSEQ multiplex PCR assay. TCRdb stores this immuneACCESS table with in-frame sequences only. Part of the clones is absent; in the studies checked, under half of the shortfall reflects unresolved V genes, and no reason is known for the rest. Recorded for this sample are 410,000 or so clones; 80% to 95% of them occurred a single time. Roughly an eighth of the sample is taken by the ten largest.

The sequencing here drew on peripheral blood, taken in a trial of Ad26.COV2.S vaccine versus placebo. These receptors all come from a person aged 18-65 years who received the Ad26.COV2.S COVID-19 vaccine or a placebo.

The CDR3: CASSLGLARTQYF. As DNA, the CDR3 is TGTGCCAGCAGCTTGGGACTAGCAAGAACGCAGTATTTT. The genes are TRBV7-8 and TRBJ2-3; TRBD2 matches at 9 bases. This CDR3 comprises 13 residues. J was trimmed by 9 bases and V by 3 bases; bases with no gene match: 4. From germline, CDR1 is SGHVS and CDR2 FQNEAQ.

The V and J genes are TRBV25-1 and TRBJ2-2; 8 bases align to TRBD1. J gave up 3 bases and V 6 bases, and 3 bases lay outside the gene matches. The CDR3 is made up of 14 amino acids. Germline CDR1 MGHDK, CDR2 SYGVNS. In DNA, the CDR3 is TGTGCCAGCAGCAGGGGGCAGGACACCGGGGAGCTGTTTTTT. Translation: CASSRGQDTGELFF.

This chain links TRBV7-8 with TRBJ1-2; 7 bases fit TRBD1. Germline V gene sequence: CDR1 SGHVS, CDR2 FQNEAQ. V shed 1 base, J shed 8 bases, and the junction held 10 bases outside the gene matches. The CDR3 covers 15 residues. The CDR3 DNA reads TGTGCCAGCAGCTTAGAAAGAGGACAGGTGACGGGCTACACCTTC. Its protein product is CASSLERGQVTGYTF.

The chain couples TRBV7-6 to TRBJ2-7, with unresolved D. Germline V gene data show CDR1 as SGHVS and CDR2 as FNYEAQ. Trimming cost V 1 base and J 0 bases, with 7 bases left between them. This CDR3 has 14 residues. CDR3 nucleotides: TGTGCCAGCAGCTTAGTTACAGACTCCTACGAGCAGTACTTC. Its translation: CASSLVTDSYEQYF.

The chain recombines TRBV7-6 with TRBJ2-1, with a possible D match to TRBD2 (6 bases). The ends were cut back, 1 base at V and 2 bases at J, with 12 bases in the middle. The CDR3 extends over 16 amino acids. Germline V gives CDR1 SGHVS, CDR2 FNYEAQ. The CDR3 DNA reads TGTGCCAGCAGCTTAGAGCCGGGACTCCCCTACAATGAGCAGTTCTTC. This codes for CASSLEPGLPYNEQFF.

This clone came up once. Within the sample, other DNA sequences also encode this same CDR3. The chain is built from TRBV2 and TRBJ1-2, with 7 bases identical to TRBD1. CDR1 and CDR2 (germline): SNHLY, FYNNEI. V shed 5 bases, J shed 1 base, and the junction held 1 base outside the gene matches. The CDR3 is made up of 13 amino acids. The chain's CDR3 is CASSRDSNYGYTF. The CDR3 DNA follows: TGTGCCAGCAGTCGGGACAGTAACTATGGCTACACCTTC.

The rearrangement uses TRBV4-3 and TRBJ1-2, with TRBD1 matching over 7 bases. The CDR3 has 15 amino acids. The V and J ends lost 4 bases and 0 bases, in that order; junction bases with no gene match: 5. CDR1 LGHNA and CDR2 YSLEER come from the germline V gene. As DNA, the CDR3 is TGCGCCAGCAGCCTCATGGGGACAGCTAACTATGGCTACACCTTC. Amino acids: CASSLMGTANYGYTF.

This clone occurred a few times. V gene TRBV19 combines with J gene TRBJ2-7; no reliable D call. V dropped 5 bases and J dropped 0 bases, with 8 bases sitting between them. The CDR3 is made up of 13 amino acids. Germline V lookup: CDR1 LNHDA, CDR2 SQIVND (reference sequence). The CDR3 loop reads CASSFGSSYEQYF. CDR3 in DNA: TGTGCCAGTAGTTTCGGTAGCTCCTACGAGCAGTACTTC.

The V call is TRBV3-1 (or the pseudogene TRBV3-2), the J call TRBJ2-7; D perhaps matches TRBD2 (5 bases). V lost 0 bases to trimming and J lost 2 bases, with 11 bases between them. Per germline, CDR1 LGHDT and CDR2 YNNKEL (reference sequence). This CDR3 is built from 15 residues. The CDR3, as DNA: TGTGCCAGCAGCCAAGACGGGGTAGGGACCTACGAGCAGTACTTC. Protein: CASSQDGVGTYEQYF.

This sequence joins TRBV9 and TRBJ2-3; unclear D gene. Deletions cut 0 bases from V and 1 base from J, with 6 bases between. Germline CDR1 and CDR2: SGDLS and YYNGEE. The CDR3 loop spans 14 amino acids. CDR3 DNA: TGTGCCAGCAGCGTAGGGCAGGGCACAGATACGCAGTATTTT. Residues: CASSVGQGTDTQYF.